Listed here are 5 T cell receptor beta chains from one sample, sequenced in a study of metastatic and nonmetastatic thyroid tumors. Not a single patient had been given any form of treatment at any point before undergoing thyroid surgery. TCRdb re-called clones via MiXCR from the PCR reads. The sample shows tens of thousands of clones, about a sixth of them seen only once. The sequencing input was tumor tissue. The receptors were sampled from a female donor with papillary thyroid cancer or a benign thyroid nodule (not recorded which). Some clones in this sample may be carry-over from other donors' samples.

This clone came up many times. The rearrangement joins TRBV7-2 to TRBJ2-5; D perhaps matches TRBD2 (5 bases). Per the germline V gene, CDR1 is SGHTA and CDR2 is FQGNSA. Trimming shortened V by 5 bases and J by 3 bases, and 10 bases separated the two germline ends. The CDR3 length is 13 residues. The CDR3 sequence is CASSVGLEETQYF. The CDR3, as DNA: TGTGCCAGCAGCGTTGGACTGGAAGAGACCCAGTACTTC.

As concerns this clone: This may come from a read error, since a much larger clone is one base off. This specimen includes other DNA sequences encoding the same CDR3. The chain uses TRBV7-3 and TRBJ2-3, with D hard to call. In germline, CDR1 is SGHTA, CDR2 FQGTGA. Trimming removed 4 bases at V and 6 bases at J, with 8 bases between. CDR3 length: 12 residues. CDR3 nucleotides: TGTGCCAGCAGCTCCCGTGGTGATACGCAGTATTTT. Its protein is CASSSRGDTQYF.

This clone was recorded many times. V and J are TRBV9 and TRBJ2-3; possibly TRBD1 for D (6 bases). Trimming shortened V by 1 base and J by 7 bases, and 13 bases separated the two germline ends. CDR1 SGDLS and CDR2 YYNGEE come from the germline V gene. The CDR3 has 14 residues. The CDR3 region has the DNA TGTGCCAGCAGCGTATCCGGACAGCCGAATACGCAGTATTTT. Translating it yields CASSVSGQPNTQYF.

Note on this clone: The CDR3 carries no conserved terminal phenylalanine or tryptophan, so it likely arises from a read error. This chain links TRBV19 with TRBJ2-1; D might be TRBD2 (5 bases). Per germline, CDR1 LNHDA and CDR2 SQIVND (reference sequence). This CDR3 has 12 amino acids. V was shortened by 6 bases and J by 6 bases, with 9 bases between the two germline ends. Written as DNA, the CDR3 is TGTGCCAGTAGCGGGAACTTCAATGAGCAGTTCCTC. It translates to CASSGNFNEQFL.

In its sample, this clone was seen many times. V is TRBV20-1 and J is TRBJ1-1; weak D call: TRBD1 (5 bases). Trimming shortened V by 1 base and J by 1 base, and 10 bases separated the two germline ends. This CDR3 is 14 amino acids long. In germline, CDR1 is DFQATT, CDR2 SNEGSKA (reference sequence). CDR3 DNA: TGCAGTGCTAGAGGAGGGGCCCAGAACACTGAAGCTTTCTTT. Its translation: CSARGGAQNTEAFF.